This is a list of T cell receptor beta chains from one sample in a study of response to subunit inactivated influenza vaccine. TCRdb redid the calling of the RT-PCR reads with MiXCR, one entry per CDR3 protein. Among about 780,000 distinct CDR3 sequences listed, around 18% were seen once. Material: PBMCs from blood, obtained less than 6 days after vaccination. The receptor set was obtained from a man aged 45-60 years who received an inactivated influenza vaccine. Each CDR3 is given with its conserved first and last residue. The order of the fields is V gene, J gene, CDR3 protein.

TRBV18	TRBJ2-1	CASSQSGAGRNEQFF
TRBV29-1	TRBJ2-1	CSVGRGGLYEQFF
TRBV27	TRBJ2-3	CASISTSGDTDTQYF
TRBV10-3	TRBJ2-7	CATGQEVEQYF
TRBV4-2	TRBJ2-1	CASSLAGGRLYNEQFF
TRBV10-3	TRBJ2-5	CAISDGTSGVETQYF
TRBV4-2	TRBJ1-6	CASSQFEGSPLHF
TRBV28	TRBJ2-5	CASSNLRTVQETQYF
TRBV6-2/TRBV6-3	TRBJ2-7	CASSRQDGWYEQYF
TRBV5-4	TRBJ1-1	CASSAQGFEAFF
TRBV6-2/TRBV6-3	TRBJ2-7	CATLRGLRGGEQYF
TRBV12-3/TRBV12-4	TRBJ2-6	CASSFTWESSGANVLTF
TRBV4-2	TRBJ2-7	CASSQDPGQGAYEQYF
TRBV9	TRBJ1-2	CASSVGQDGYTF
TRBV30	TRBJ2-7	CAWSALPEVEQYF
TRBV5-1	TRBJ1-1	CASSFGQGSGTEAFF
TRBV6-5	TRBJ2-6	CASSYPGAAGANVLTF
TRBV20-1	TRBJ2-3	CSASDSPDTQYF
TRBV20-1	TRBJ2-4	CSAGRTGLTENIQYF
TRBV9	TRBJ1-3	CASSVYGGSGNTIYF
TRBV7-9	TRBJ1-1	CASSIDRQEAFF
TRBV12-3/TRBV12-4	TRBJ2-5	CASSSDGSEETQYF
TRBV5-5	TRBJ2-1	CASSLGALAGGSNEQFF
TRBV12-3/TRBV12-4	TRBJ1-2	CASTPGTGKANYGYTF
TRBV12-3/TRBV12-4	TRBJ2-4	CASSRSGLAKNIQYF
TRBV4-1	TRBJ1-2	CASSQDSGASYGYTF
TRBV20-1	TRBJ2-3	CSANSGGHTDTQYF
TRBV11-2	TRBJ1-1	CASSSRGPEGGEAFF
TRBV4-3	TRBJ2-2	CASSQDHTDINTGELFF
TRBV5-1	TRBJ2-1	CASSLASGRSYNEQFF
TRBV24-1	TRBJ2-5	CATSDLRQSQDQYF
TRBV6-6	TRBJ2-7	CASRGGQFHEQYF
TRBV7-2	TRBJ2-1	CASSQSGTDYNEQFF
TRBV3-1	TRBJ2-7	CASSQDVGLAGSPSHF
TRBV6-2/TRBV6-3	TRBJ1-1	CASTRPFNTEAFF
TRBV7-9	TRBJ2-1	CASSRTSGSRNEQFF
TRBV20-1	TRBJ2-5	CSARQGQGLQETQYF
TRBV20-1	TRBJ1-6	CSATSGNSPLHF